The 5 T cell receptor beta chains presented below share a single source sample, sequenced in a study of blood T cells in healthy people across ages. A J-beta primer mix and a sample-barcoded 5' primer were used in a second PCR of about 6 to 12 cycles. TCRdb processed the 5' RACE reads anew with MiXCR; each CDR3 protein has one entry. The sample includes around 400,000 distinct CDR3 sequences, roughly half of them seen just once. Sequenced: blood. The receptors here all came from a man in his 60s in good health.

About this clonotype itself: This may stem from a read error, because a much larger clone lies one nucleotide away. The chain carries TRBV6-2 or TRBV6-3 and TRBJ1-2, with a tentative D call TRBD1 (5 bases). Germline V CDR1 and CDR2: MNHEY, SVGEGT. CDR3 length: 14 residues. Deletions cut 6 bases from V and 7 bases from J, with 18 bases between. CDR3 nucleotides: TGTGCCAGCAGCCCCTCCGGGACGGTCTTTGGCTACACCTTC. It yields the protein CASSPSGTVFGYTF.

This sequence joins TRBV5-1 and TRBJ2-7; 7 positions match TRBD2. Trimming removed 4 bases from V and 7 bases from J; junction bases left unmatched: 23. CDR1 and CDR2 from the germline V gene are SGHRS and YFSETQ. The length of the CDR3 is 18 residues. CDR3 residues: CASSRRADSGLAAGEQYF. The CDR3 DNA reads TGCGCCAGCAGCCGGCGGGCAGACAGCGGGCTAGCGGCCGGTGAGCAGTACTTC.

This chain links TRBV10-3 with TRBJ1-2, with D unclear. V was pared by 0 bases and J by 8 bases, with 16 bases between. Germline V gives CDR1 ENHRY, CDR2 SYGVKD. The CDR3 runs 15 residues. This CDR3 reads CAISESRPGKHGYTF. DNA of the CDR3: TGTGCCATCAGTGAGTCTCGGCCTGGGAAGCACGGCTACACCTTC.

This clonotype turned up a few times. The J gene is TRBJ2-3, the V gene TRBV6-2 or TRBV6-3, with D uncertain. Germline-derived CDR1 and CDR2 are MNHEY and SVGEGT. The CDR3 loop spans 12 amino acids. The germline V and J ends were trimmed by 7 bases and 4 bases, with 9 bases remaining between them. This CDR3 is CASTRPPDTQYF. The DNA of the CDR3 is TGTGCCAGCACCCGACCCCCAGATACGCAGTATTTT.

This clonotype has a handful of counts. The V gene is TRBV3-1, the J gene TRBJ2-3; D is undetermined. The CDR3 runs 15 residues. Germline V gene data show CDR1 as LGHDT and CDR2 as YNNKEL (reference sequence). Trimming stripped 0 bases from V and 5 bases from J, with 12 bases between. The CDR3 here is CASSQEIAVQDTQYF. The CDR3 DNA sequence: TGTGCCAGCAGCCAAGAGATCGCAGTGCAAGATACGCAGTATTTT.